This paragraph reports one T cell receptor beta chain. The CDR3 totals 16 residues. Germline V lookup: CDR1 SNHLY, CDR2 FYNNEI. Trimming at V came to 3 bases and at J to 2 bases, leaving 6 bases not matched to a gene. As handled by the study authors: Amplification from reference gene primers served as the basis for estimated nucleated cell counts. Generated by immunoSEQ multiplex PCR, the TCRdb table keeps only in-frame clones and is missing some. That table is the source of V, J and clone size, and D and trimming were worked out from the DNA. The repertoire holds hundreds of thousands of clones, with approximately 84% as singletons. The data belong to a study of blood T cell repertoires in COVID-19. Study-level information: The samples span acute and convalescent COVID-19 from the United States, Italy and Spain. PBMCs, B-cell-depleted T cells, or T cells provided the cDNA or gDNA that made up the material.

Recruits, aged roughly 18 to 95 years, lived in around 24 US areas. Sequenced sample: PBMCs or T cells enriched from blood (not recorded which). This TCR came from a man aged 18 to 35 who had recovered from COVID-19. The chain links TRBV2 to TRBJ1-4, with 7 bases fitting TRBD1. Written as DNA, the CDR3 is TGTGCCAGCAGTGACAGGGGGGCGGGTACTAATGAAAAACTGTTTTTT. It is translated as CASSDRGAGTNEKLFF.